This TCR beta chain was sequenced during a study of regulatory T cells in long-lasting Graves disease (dated by TCRdb to the early 2020s). Broadly, across the study: Antithyroid drugs had been taken for less than 3 months by newly diagnosed Graves' disease patients. Patients with persistent Graves' disease were compared with patients with newly diagnosed Graves' disease using TCR sequencing and RNA sequencing of peripheral blood. The study was registered as a clinical trial and conducted in China. A total of around 35 samples underwent TCR sequencing: around 13 from persistent and roughly 20 from newly diagnosed Graves' disease patients.

This clonotype has a count of ten or more. There is no known antigen for this receptor. Base qualities are missing; no much larger clone stands one base away. The time point label on this specimen signifies: newly diagnosed GD, antithyroid drugs for less than 3 months. For both TCR sequencing and RNA sequencing, RNA was extracted from PBMCs in TRIzol. The diagnosis of Graves' disease was made according to American Thyroid Association guidelines. Patients were recruited from an endocrinology department in Xi'an, China. From each patient, nine milliliters of peripheral blood was collected into an EDTA anticoagulant tube. PBMCs were isolated by Ficoll Paque Plus density gradient separation without further T cell sorting. RNA quality was checked with an Agilent 2100 Bioanalyzer and agarose gel, and concentration with a NanoDrop 2000. Library preparation employed multiplex PCR. The listed sequencing device is Illumina HiSeq 4000. To build TCR beta libraries, CDR3 regions were amplified by Arm-PCR using iRepertoire HTBI primers. Before sequencing, the PCR products went through gel purification. Per the source publication's procedure: Gene usage analysis of CDR3 amino acid clonotypes used the roughly 60 TRBV and more than 13 TRBJ segments found across samples. Filtered high-quality paired reads were merged into contigs using COPE and FqMerger. BLAST was used to align contigs to IMGT TRBV, TRBD and TRBJ reference genes, and CDR3 was defined according to IMGT. Any clonotype with a frequency above 0.1% was counted as a highly expanded clone. Shannon entropy served as the measure of repertoire diversity, while the Gini coefficient captured V-J evenness. Clonotypes shared by more than one individual were considered public. TCRdb handled the public reads itself, with Q25 trimming in fastp and clone calling in MiXCR, and kept productive beta chains. Under each unique CDR3 protein, matching rows form one entry showing the most common genes and DNA. The V and J calls shown here were made by TCRdb, not taken from the authors' results. The sample table records some 400,000 distinct CDR3 sequences; under 15% of these occur just once. Over 15% of the sample lies in the top ten.

The CDR3, from cysteine to phenylalanine, totals 14 residues. Here the CDR3 DNA is all that survives: 42 bases in frame from base 1. V has 5 bases trimmed and J has 4 bases trimmed; junction bases matching no gene number 3. CDR1 and CDR2 were assigned from the germline V gene as KGHSH and LQKENI. Broader findings and caveats from the paper: Only the TCR beta chain was sequenced and analyzed. Persistent patients shared more public clonotypes among themselves (around 2,500) than newly diagnosed patients did (over 950). Preferential use of TRBV28, TRBJ1-2 and TRBJ2-5 was observed in persistent disease, whereas TRBV20-1 and TRBJ2-1 were favored in newly diagnosed disease. Peripheral blood alone was examined, since thyroid tissue, which constituted the primary lesion, could not be accessed. The authors noted that the small sample size was a limitation that may lower accuracy. Compared with newly diagnosed patients, persistent Graves' disease patients had lower TCR Shannon entropy and fewer highly expanded clones, which suggests clonal expansion.

This sample was shared with a second study, whose subject was T cells in Graves' hyperthyroidism and ophthalmopathy. As that second paper reports: Graves' hyperthyroidism was defined as stable when no progression to ophthalmopathy occurred over 18 months of follow-up. The hyperthyroidism patients were between 18 and 65 years old and newly diagnosed, with a disease duration of less than 2 months. Exclusion was applied to patients with uncontrolled infections, other autoimmune diseases, pregnancy or lactation. Diagnoses relied on clinical symptoms, serum thyroxine and TRAb, thyroid ultrasound and orbital computed tomography. For the first round of RT-PCR on the TCR CDR3, the HTBI primer set was used together with the Qiagen OneStep RT-PCR kit. Most expanded thyroid clonotypes (frequency above 0.001) were also detected in blood, suggesting blood repertoires may reflect thyroid immune responses. A 13 V-J signature model separated ophthalmopathy from stable hyperthyroidism, with approximately 87% sensitivity and roughly 82% specificity in cross-validation and 80%/75% in testing. In validation, the model predicted progression to ophthalmopathy a median of approximately 6.6 months before onset, with roughly 68% sensitivity and 72.22% specificity. To identify TCR V-J signatures that set the groups apart, the researchers used a discovery cohort of about a hundred patients, made up of 40 to 45 with Graves' ophthalmopathy and 57 with stable Graves' hyperthyroidism. Prospective prediction of ophthalmopathy was tested in an independent validation cohort of 18 to 20 hyperthyroidism patients and 15 to 17 patients who later progressed to ophthalmopathy. For training and testing, the roughly 100 patients in the discovery cohort were randomly divided in a 7:3 ratio. In addition, the study compared T-cell repertoires in thyroid tissue and in blood from about six Graves' hyperthyroidism patients. Once sampling was done, hyperthyroidism patients were given methimazole at a starting dose of 30 mg daily, whereas ophthalmopathy patients were given high-dose intravenous methylprednisolone. Libraries were constructed in a second round of multiplex PCR, after which size selection and purification were carried out. Libraries were sequenced paired-end with 100 bp reads on an Illumina HiSeq2000. SOAPnuke was used to process the raw data, removing reads that contained adapters or uncalled bases, had a mean Phred below 15, or lacked an exact match to the constant primer or identifier. High-quality paired reads were merged using COPE v1.2.5, and each unique nucleotide sequence was defined as a clonotype. MiTCR v1.1 was used to align the clonotypes against IMGT TRBV, TRBD and TRBJ reference segments. The analysis included only V-J combinations with a frequency above 0.0001, which together covered 99.2% of the repertoires. The TCS score was defined as F50 (clonal expansion) divided by E x V (chaos), with BLOSUM62-based TCRdist calculated between CDR3 peptides within each V-J. Welch's t-statistics and random forest reduced 450 to 600 V-J features to 10 to 15, which were used in a naive Bayes classifier (R e1071). Sample size was not statistically predetermined, and investigators were not blinded to group allocation. According to the paper, TCR Vbeta CDR3 sequencing was carried out on around 140 peripheral blood samples, which came from under 50 ophthalmopathy, about 75 hyperthyroidism and 17 progressor patients.

The receptor comes from a woman in her twenties or thirties with Graves disease. Donor details come from another sample of the same person, matched by shared clones. The sequenced sample was peripheral blood mononuclear cells (PBMCs), obtained at new diagnosis, from a patient treated with antithyroid drugs. This receptor chain uses TRBV18 and TRBJ2-7, and 12 bases in between align with TRBD2. CDR3 loop: CASSETSGGYEQYF. The nucleotides read TGTGCCAGCTCAGAGACTAGCGGGGGATACGAGCAGTACTTC.